This TCR beta chain originates from a study of T cell clones after liver transplantation. Across the whole study: Samples came from ITN030ST, which attempted immunosuppression withdrawal within 2 years of liver transplantation. Tolerant meant at least one year fully off immunosuppression without liver enzymes above twice normal.

Study-wide results and caveats: Small, mixed patient groups and varying post-transplant times limit these conclusions.

The V gene's germline CDR1 is MNHNS and CDR2 SASEGT. CDR3 length equals 15 residues. J gave up 8 bases and V 8 bases, and 12 bases lay outside the gene matches. With respect to this clone: What it binds is unknown.

Sequencing used immunoSEQ multiplex PCR; TCRdb keeps in-frame clones, though not all of them. The sample holds 25,000 to 35,000 clones, just under 95% seen once. The V and J genes are TRBV6-1 and TRBJ2-1, with 10 bases that match TRBD1. This sequence was found in a human patient who received a liver transplant. Some of the T cells may derive from the graft donor. The sample consisted of CD8+ T cells from blood, taken 12 months after liver transplant. The CDR3 loop is CASGHRDRGSYEQFF. CDR3 DNA: TGTGCCAGCGGACACCGGGACAGGGGCAGCTATGAGCAGTTCTTC.